Following are 22 T cell receptor beta chains from one sample sequenced in a study of cytomegalovirus exposure and HLA in healthy donors. The study ran its PCR with 60 Vbeta and 13 Jbeta primers. Sequenced by immunoSEQ multiplex PCR; TCRdb stores in-frame clones only, minus some. The sample's table shows around 130,000 clones. Sequencing was carried out using PBMCs. The receptor source for this set is a woman aged 60-75 years in good health and CMV-seronegative.

The V and J genes are TRBV28 and TRBJ1-1; 8 bases fit TRBD1. V shed 5 bases and J 4 bases; nucleotides not matched to a gene: 9. The CDR3 spans 15 residues. Germline V gene sequence: CDR1 MDHEN, CDR2 SYDVKM. CDR3 sequence: CASSDFGQGATEAFF. The DNA for the CDR3 is TGTGCCAGCAGTGACTTCGGACAGGGTGCCACTGAAGCTTTCTTT.

The chain links TRBV5-4 to TRBJ2-1; 7 bases map to TRBD2. Trimming removed 6 bases from V and 8 bases from J; junction bases left unmatched: 14. Germline V gene sequence: CDR1 SGHNT, CDR2 YYREEE (reference sequence). This CDR3 has 15 amino acids. In DNA form, the CDR3 reads TGTGCCAGCAACATAGCGGGTGGTCGTTTCGATGAGCAGTTCTTC. Amino acid sequence: CASNIAGGRFDEQFF. Filled out from reference TRBV5-4 and TRBJ2-1, the complete variable domain reads ETGVTQSPTHLIKTRGQQVTLRCSSQSGHNTVSWYQQALGQGPQFIFQYYREEENGRGNFPPRFSGLQFPNYSSELNVNALELDDSALYLCASNIAGGRFDEQFFGPGTRLTVL.

The chain combines TRBV9 with TRBJ2-3, with TRBD2 as a possible D gene (6 bases). V was clipped by 7 bases and J by 2 bases, with 11 bases between them. This CDR3 is 13 amino acids long. The germline V gene has CDR1 SGDLS and CDR2 YYNGEE. The CDR3 DNA is TGTGCCAGCGGCGGCGGGAACACAGATACGCAGTATTTT. The encoded protein is CASGGGNTDTQYF.

The J gene is TRBJ1-5, the V gene TRBV12-2. TRBV12-2 is reported as a pseudogene. The CDR3 runs to 16 residues. The CDR3 loop reads CASRSWGGTRYQPQHF. The CDR3 region has the DNA TGTGCAAGTCGCTCATGGGGGGGGACGCGGTATCAGCCCCAGCATTTT.

The gene calls are TRBV7-3 and TRBJ2-1, with TRBD2 as a possible D gene (6 bases). The CDR3 is made up of 14 amino acids. The germline V and J ends were trimmed by 3 bases and 7 bases, with 13 bases remaining between them. Per the germline V gene, CDR1 is SGHTA and CDR2 is FQGTGA. In nucleotides, the CDR3 is TGTGCCAGCAGCTTGGAAGCGGGTCGGAATGAGCAGTTCTTC. As protein: CASSLEAGRNEQFF.

V is TRBV5-6 and J is TRBJ2-7, with 7 positions matching TRBD1. Trimming cost V 3 bases and J 0 bases; bases outside gene matches: 3. The CDR3 spans 14 residues. Germline-derived CDR1 and CDR2 are SGHDT and YYEEEE. The CDR3 coding sequence is TGTGCCAGCAGCTCGACAGGGAGCTCCTACGAGCAGTACTTC. This codes for CASSSTGSSYEQYF.

V usage is TRBV29-1 and J usage is TRBJ1-1, with a weak D call TRBD1 (6 bases). V was cut by 7 bases and J by 4 bases, with 22 bases left in between. The CDR3 consists of 15 residues. The germline CDR1 and CDR2 sequences are SQVTM and ANQGSEA. The CDR3 DNA follows: TGCAGCGGGATTAGTGGCGGGGGCCGTGGCACTGAAGCTTTCTTT. This translates into CSGISGGGRGTEAFF.

V and J are TRBV6-1 and TRBJ1-5, with D possibly matching TRBD1 (6 bases). Germline V gives CDR1 MNHNS, CDR2 SASEGT. The CDR3 is made up of 13 amino acids. Trimming took 3 bases from V and 6 from J, leaving 9 bases between them. The CDR3 loop is CASSDRGGQPQHF. The CDR3 coding sequence is TGTGCCAGCAGTGACAGGGGCGGTCAGCCCCAGCATTTT.

The rearrangement links TRBV13 to TRBJ2-7; TRBD2 agrees at 16 bases. Germline V lookup: CDR1 PRHDT, CDR2 FYEKMQ (reference sequence). After removal of 5 bases from V and 5 bases from J, the junction contained 12 bases not matched to a gene. The CDR3 contains 18 residues. Here the CDR3 reads CASSGTGTSGGALDEQYF. The DNA of the CDR3 is TGTGCCAGCAGCGGCACCGGGACTAGCGGGGGGGCCCTAGACGAGCAGTACTTC.

J is TRBJ1-1 and V is TRBV10-3; TRBD1 agrees at 9 bases. With 1 base clipped from V and 7 bases from J, the junction kept 13 bases outside the gene matches. Germline lookup yields CDR1 ENHRY and CDR2 SYGVKD. This CDR3 has 17 amino acids. CDR3 region: CAISEYTIGQGTGEAFF. CDR3 DNA sequence: TGTGCCATCAGTGAGTACACCATCGGACAGGGGACCGGTGAAGCTTTCTTT.

This chain connects TRBV21-1 to TRBJ1-1; the table's D call TRBD1 went unverified against the DNA. TRBV21-1 counts as a pseudogene. CDR3 size: 14 residues. The CDR3 reads CASSPQGAWTEAFF. CDR3 DNA: TGTGCCAGCAGCCCCCAGGGGGCTTGGACTGAAGCTTTCTTT.

The chain employs TRBV6-6 and TRBJ1-2; no clear D gene. Looked up from germline, CDR1 is MNHNY and CDR2 is SVGAGI (reference sequence). V was trimmed by 5 bases and J by 5 bases, leaving 12 bases between them. The CDR3 is 13 amino acids. The DNA for the CDR3 is TGTGCCAGCAGTCGTAAACAGCGGTATGGCTACACCTTC. Translation: CASSRKQRYGYTF.

The chain joins TRBV28 to TRBJ2-1, with TRBD1 identical over 7 bases. CDR1 MDHEN and CDR2 SYDVKM come from the germline V gene. This CDR3 is built from 16 residues. Losses at the gene ends were 6 bases for V and 3 bases for J; bases not matched to a gene: 11. The CDR3 here is CASSSAGGGFYNEQFF. In DNA, the CDR3 is TGTGCCAGCAGCTCAGCAGGGGGTGGCTTCTACAATGAGCAGTTCTTC.

J is TRBJ2-3 and V is TRBV7-3; TRBD2 agrees at 10 bases. CDR1 is SGHTA, CDR2 FQGTGA, per germline. With 2 bases clipped from V and 3 bases from J, the junction kept 8 bases outside the gene matches. The CDR3 length is 17 residues. The CDR3 bases are TGTGCCAGCAGCTTACAACCTAGCGGGGGTGGGACAGATACGCAGTATTTT. This sequence encodes CASSLQPSGGGTDTQYF.

The chain employs TRBV6-6 and TRBJ2-2; D is possibly TRBD1 (6 bases). Germline CDR1 is MNHNY and CDR2 is SVGAGI (reference sequence). This CDR3 spans 13 amino acids. Deletions cut 7 bases from V and 1 base from J, with 7 bases between. The CDR3 nucleotides read TGTGCCAGCAAGACAGGGAACACCGGGGAGCTGTTTTTT. It encodes CASKTGNTGELFF.

The chain recombines TRBV14 with TRBJ2-3; 8 bases align to TRBD2. The trim removed 0 bases at V and 3 bases at J, leaving 2 bases unmatched. CDR3 length equals 15 residues. Per the germline V gene, CDR1 is SGHDN and CDR2 is FVKESK. The CDR3 DNA reads as TGTGCCAGCAGCCAAGATCGACTAGCGACAGATACGCAGTATTTT. Translation gives CASSQDRLATDTQYF.

The rearrangement links TRBV28 to TRBJ1-4; 7 nucleotides match TRBD1. V gave up 5 bases and J gave up 2 bases; unmatched junction bases: 8. Germline V gene data show CDR1 as MDHEN and CDR2 as SYDVKM. The length of the CDR3 is 16 residues. For the CDR3, the DNA is TGTGCCAGCAGTCCTTTACAGGGGAGGACTAATGAAAAACTGTTTTTT. Encoded protein: CASSPLQGRTNEKLFF.

The chain joins TRBV2 to TRBJ1-4; D not resolved. In germline, CDR1 is SNHLY, CDR2 FYNNEI. V was pared by 3 bases and J by 12 bases, with 17 bases between. The CDR3 runs to 14 residues. CDR3 loop: CASSEERAARELFF. DNA for the CDR3: TGTGCCAGCAGTGAGGAAAGGGCGGCGAGGGAACTGTTTTTT.

The V gene is TRBV5-4, the J gene TRBJ2-2; possibly TRBD1 for D (6 bases). The CDR3 loop spans 15 amino acids. The V and J ends lost 4 bases and 2 bases respectively, with 12 bases between them. CDR1 and CDR2 from the germline V gene are SGHNT and YYREEE (reference sequence). The CDR3 loop reads CASSKEQGNTGELFF. The CDR3, as DNA: TGTGCCAGCAGCAAGGAACAGGGCAACACCGGGGAGCTGTTTTTT. Combining the CDR3 with reference TRBV5-4 and TRBJ2-2 gives the whole variable domain ETGVTQSPTHLIKTRGQQVTLRCSSQSGHNTVSWYQQALGQGPQFIFQYYREEENGRGNFPPRFSGLQFPNYSSELNVNALELDDSALYLCASSKEQGNTGELFFGEGSRLTVL.

This rearrangement joins TRBV5-1 to TRBJ2-2; possible D gene TRBD1, 6 bases. CDR3 length equals 15 residues. With 2 bases removed from V and 6 bases from J, the gap between germline ends came to 14 bases. Germline V gives CDR1 SGHRS, CDR2 YFSETQ. CDR3: CASSFRDIVSGELFF. The DNA for the CDR3 is TGCGCCAGCAGCTTTCGGGACATAGTTTCCGGGGAGCTGTTTTTT.

The chain links TRBV2 to TRBJ1-5; TRBD1 agrees at 8 bases. CDR1 is SNHLY, CDR2 FYNNEI, per germline. The V segment lost 6 bases and the J segment 7 bases; nucleotides outside the gene matches: 8. The CDR3 sequence is 14 residues long. The CDR3, as DNA: TGTGCCAGCAGCGACCAGGGGGCGAGGCAGCCCCAGCATTTT. It is translated as CASSDQGARQPQHF.

The chain uses TRBV5-4 and TRBJ2-3; D possibly corresponds to TRBD2 (7 bases). V was cut by 8 bases and J by 1 base, with 11 bases left in between. The germline V gene encodes CDR1 SGHNT and CDR2 YYREEE (reference sequence). The CDR3 length is 13 residues. In DNA form, the CDR3 reads TGTGCCAGTGGGGGGGGGCGCACAGATACGCAGTATTTT. Encoded protein: CASGGGRTDTQYF.